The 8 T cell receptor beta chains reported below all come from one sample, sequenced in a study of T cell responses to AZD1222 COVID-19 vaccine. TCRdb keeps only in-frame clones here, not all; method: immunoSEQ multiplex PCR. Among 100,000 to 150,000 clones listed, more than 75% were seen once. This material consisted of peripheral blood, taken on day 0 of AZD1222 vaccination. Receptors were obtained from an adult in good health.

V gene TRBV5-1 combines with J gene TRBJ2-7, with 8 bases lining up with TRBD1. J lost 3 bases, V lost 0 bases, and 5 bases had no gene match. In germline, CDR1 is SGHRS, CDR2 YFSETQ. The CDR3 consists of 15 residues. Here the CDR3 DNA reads TGCGCCAGCAGCTTGGGTGGACAGGGAATCTACGAGCAGTACTTC. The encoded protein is CASSLGGQGIYEQYF.

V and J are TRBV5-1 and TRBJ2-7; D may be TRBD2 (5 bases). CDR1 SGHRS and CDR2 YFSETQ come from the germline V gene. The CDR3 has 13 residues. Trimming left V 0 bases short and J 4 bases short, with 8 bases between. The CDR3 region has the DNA TGCGCCAGCAGCTTGGCGGGATCTTACGAGCAGTACTTC. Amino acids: CASSLAGSYEQYF.

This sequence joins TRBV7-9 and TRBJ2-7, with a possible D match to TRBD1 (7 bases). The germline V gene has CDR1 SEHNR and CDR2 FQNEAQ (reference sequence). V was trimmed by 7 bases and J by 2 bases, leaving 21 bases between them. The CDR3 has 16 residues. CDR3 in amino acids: CASNYGGGSSPYEQYF. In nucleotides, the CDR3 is TGTGCCAGCAACTACGGAGGGGGCTCTTCCCCCTACGAGCAGTACTTC.

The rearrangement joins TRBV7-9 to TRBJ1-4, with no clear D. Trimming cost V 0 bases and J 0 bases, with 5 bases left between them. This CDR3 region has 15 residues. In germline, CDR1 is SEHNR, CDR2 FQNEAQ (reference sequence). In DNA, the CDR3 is TGTGCCAGCAGCTTAGCCCGGACAACTAATGAAAAACTGTTTTTT. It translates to CASSLARTTNEKLFF.

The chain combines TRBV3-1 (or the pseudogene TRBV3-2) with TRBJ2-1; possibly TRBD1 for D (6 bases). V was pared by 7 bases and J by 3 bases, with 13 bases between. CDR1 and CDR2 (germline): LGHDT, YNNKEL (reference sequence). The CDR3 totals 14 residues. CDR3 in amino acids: CASTPGAGYNEQFF. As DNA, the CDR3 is TGTGCCAGCACCCCAGGGGCAGGCTACAATGAGCAGTTCTTC.

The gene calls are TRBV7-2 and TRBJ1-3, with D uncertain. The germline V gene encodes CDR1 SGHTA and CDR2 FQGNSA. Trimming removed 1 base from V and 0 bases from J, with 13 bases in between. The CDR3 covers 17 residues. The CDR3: CASSLVWAGSSGNTIYF. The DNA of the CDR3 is TGTGCCAGCAGCTTAGTATGGGCTGGCAGCTCTGGAAACACCATATATTTT. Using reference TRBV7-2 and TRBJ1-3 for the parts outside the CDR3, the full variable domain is GAGVSQSPSNKVTEKGKDVELRCDPISGHTALYWYRQSLGQGLEFLIYFQGNSAPDKSGLPSDRFSAERTGGSVSTLTIQRTQQEDSAVYLCASSLVWAGSSGNTIYFGEGSWLTVV.

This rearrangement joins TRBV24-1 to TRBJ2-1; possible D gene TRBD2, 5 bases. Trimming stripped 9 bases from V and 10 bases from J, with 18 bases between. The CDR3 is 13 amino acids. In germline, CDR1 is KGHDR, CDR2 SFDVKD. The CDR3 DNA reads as TGTGCCACCGGACTTGAACAATATAGGGAGCAGTTCTTC. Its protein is CATGLEQYREQFF.

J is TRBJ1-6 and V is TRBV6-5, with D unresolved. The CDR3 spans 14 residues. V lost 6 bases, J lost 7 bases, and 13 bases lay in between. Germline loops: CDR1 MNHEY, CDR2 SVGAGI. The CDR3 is CASRPGGWNSPLHF. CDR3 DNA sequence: TGTGCCAGCAGGCCTGGTGGTTGGAATTCACCCCTCCACTTT.